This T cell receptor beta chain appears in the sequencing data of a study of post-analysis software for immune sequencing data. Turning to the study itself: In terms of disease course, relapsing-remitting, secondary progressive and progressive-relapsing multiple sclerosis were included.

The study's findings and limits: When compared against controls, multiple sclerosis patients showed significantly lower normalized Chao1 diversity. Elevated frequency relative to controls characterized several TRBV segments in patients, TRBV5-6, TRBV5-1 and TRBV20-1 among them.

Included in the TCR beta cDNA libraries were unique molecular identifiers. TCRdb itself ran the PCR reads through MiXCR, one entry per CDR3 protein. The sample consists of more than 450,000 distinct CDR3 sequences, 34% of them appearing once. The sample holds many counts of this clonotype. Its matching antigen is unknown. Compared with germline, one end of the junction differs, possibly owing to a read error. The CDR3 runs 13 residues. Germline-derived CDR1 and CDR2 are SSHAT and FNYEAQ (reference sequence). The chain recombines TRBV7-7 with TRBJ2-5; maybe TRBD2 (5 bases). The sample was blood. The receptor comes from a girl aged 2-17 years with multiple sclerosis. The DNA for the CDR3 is TGTGCTAGCAGCTTAGCGCCCCGAGAGACCCAGTACTTC. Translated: CASSLAPRETQYF.